This T cell receptor beta chain was recorded in a study of radiation and T cells in renal cell carcinoma. As for the study in general: Nephrectomy followed 15 Gy stereotactic body radiation by 4 weeks. Whole-study findings and limits: Top tumor clonotypes rose in blood 2 weeks post-radiation, then contracted.

Generated by immunoSEQ multiplex PCR, the TCRdb table keeps only in-frame clones and is missing some. This table holds around 160,000 clones, 88% found once. Stated time point: baseline pretreatment blood. Treatment noted: 15 Gy SBRT to primary tumor, nephrectomy 4 weeks later. Clear cell pathology was present in this patient's renal cell carcinoma. Germline V CDR1 and CDR2: SGHRS, YFSETQ. Trimming removed 4 bases from V and 3 bases from J, with 9 bases in between. There are 13 residues in the CDR3. Comment on this clone: Its antigen is not known.

The origin of this receptor is a woman between 70 and 85 years old with renal cell carcinoma. The V call is TRBV5-1, the J call TRBJ2-3; no clear D gene. Source: blood, taken from a patient whose treatment included radiotherapy and nephrectomy. The DNA of the CDR3 is TGCGCCAGCAGCGACCAGCTTACAGATACGCAGTATTTT. Translating gives CASSDQLTDTQYF.